This T cell receptor (beta chain) was recovered during a study of T cell responses to AZD1222 COVID-19 vaccine (dated by TCRdb to the early 2020s). Context from the whole study: AZD1222 recipients whose second dose came at about 4 weeks and those whose second dose came at about 12 weeks were combined into one group, since spike-specific TCR depth and breadth did not differ between the two schedules. TCR sequencing covered 230 or so trial participants: 207 given two doses of AZD1222 and around 26 given two doses of MenACWY control vaccine. Trial participants were enrolled by age into subgroups of 18-55, 56-69 and 70-plus years, and about 150, 27 and 61 TCR-sequenced participants, respectively, were included in these subgroups.

The CDR3 regions of human TCRbeta chains were analyzed by immunosequencing. The source study handled its data this way. TCRs in the repertoires were compared against a reference library of SARS-CoV-2-specific TCRs that had been generated with the MIRA antigen-specificity platform. Breadth meant the fraction of unique TCRs that were SARS-CoV-2-associated, whereas depth meant the fraction of total T cells that were SARS-CoV-2-associated. Using the MIRA data, each spike-specific TCR was assigned both to the spike region to which the TCR was reactive and to a CD4 or CD8 class. Log10-transformed breadth and depth values were compared by one-way ANOVA with Sidak's multiple comparisons tests. As stored in TCRdb, this immuneACCESS dataset retains in-frame rearrangements with V and J assigned. A fraction of the clones does not appear; measured against another copy, unresolved V genes explain less than half of the discrepancy, and the remainder lacks a known reason. The DNA gave D and trimming, while V, J and clone size come from that table. The sample table holds 100,000 or so clones, of which 70% to 90% were seen once. The top ten hold under 3.5% of the sample.

Points the paper makes about the study in general: After two AZD1222 doses, both the breadth and the depth of spike-specific TCRs were significantly higher than at day 0 and than in MenACWY recipients. Reportedly, almost half of the unique spike-specific TCRs recognized epitopes lying outside the regions that are mutated in the B.1.351 and B.1.1.7 variants. The 56-69-year group was small, and its depth increase did not reach significance, likely because of low power. Conclusions about previously exposed vaccinees were limited because only six AZD1222 recipients were SARS-CoV-2 seropositive at baseline. The whole spike protein was spanned by vaccine-associated CD4 TCRs, and dominant responses were seen in regions 160-218 and 743-854. No day 14 peak-response samples were available, so repertoires were characterized only after the peak T cell response. Participants were mostly white British and included more females than males, and it was suggested by the authors that clonal diversity may have been underestimated.

What the time point label conveys for this sample: baseline before first vaccination. Vaccinee samples were obtained from the UK trials COV001 and COV002, which included a single-blind randomized controlled phase 2/3 trial of AZD1222 (ChAdOx1 nCoV-19) in healthy adults. Trial participant PBMC samples were collected at day 0 and day 28 after the second dose for TCRbeta chain sequencing. The CDR3, cysteine through phenylalanine, is 14 amino acids long. The retained sequence is limited to the CDR3, 42 bases, with the frame set at the first base. Per the germline V gene, SGHAT is the CDR1 and FQNNGV is the CDR2. V was cut back by 4 bases and J by 5 bases, leaving a gap of 14 bases between them. A word on this clone: The antigen it recognizes is unknown. No much larger clone exists at a distance of one base, and base qualities are not known.

The specimen comprised peripheral blood, sampled on day 0 of AZD1222 vaccination. This receptor was taken from an adult in good health. The sequence is built from TRBV11-2 and TRBJ1-2; possibly the D gene is TRBD1, per 5 matching bases. The encoded CDR3 is CASSSGATRYGYTF. The DNA is TGTGCCAGCAGCTCCGGGGCCACTAGATATGGCTACACCTTC.